This TCR beta chain was sequenced in a study of T cells in Graves' hyperthyroidism and ophthalmopathy. Template material for amplifying TCR beta CDR3 regions consisted of RNA transcripts. TCR CDR3 regions were first amplified by RT-PCR with HTBI primers. TCRdb called the multiplex PCR reads again in MiXCR, with one record for every CDR3 protein. Among around 760,000 distinct CDR3 sequences, around 40% were seen once, and the ten largest hold roughly 31%. Patients between 18 and 65 years old had hyperthyroidism, newly diagnosed and lasting under 2 months. Out of about 10 ml of fresh peripheral blood came the PBMCs. V was pared by 6 bases and J by 3 bases, with 40 bases between. Germline V gives CDR1 MGHDK, CDR2 SYGVNS. This CDR3 contains 23 residues.

The sequencing input was blood. This receptor was taken from a middle-aged woman with Graves' hyperthyroidism. The rearrangement joins TRBV25-1 to TRBJ2-3; D is perhaps TRBD2 (5 bases). CDR3 coding DNA: TGTGCCAGCAGCGATCTAAGAAGAGGGTATACGAATCAAGCGAGGGTTGGGACAGATACGCAGTATTTT. This codes for CASSDLRRGYTNQARVGTDTQYF.